This T cell receptor beta chain was captured in a study of CD8 T cells in Susac syndrome. Germline CDR1 is LGHNA and CDR2 is YSLEER. V lost 0 bases and J 3 bases, leaving 5 bases between the germline ends. CDR3 length equals 13 residues. When the RNA was reverse transcribed, random hexamers were used with an input of about 0.5 to 1 ug. By means of immunoSEQ multiplex PCR, TCR beta CDR3 spanning 54 Vbeta and 13 Jbeta underwent amplification. TCRdb called the immunoSEQ multiplex PCR reads again in MiXCR, with one record for every CDR3 protein. The table records approximately 300,000 distinct CDR3 sequences, over 75% of them present only once. Sequencing of TCR beta drew on CD8+ and CD4+ T cells from blood. The multiple sclerosis controls, all treatment-naive patients, had relapsing-remitting disease that was stable or active.

This clonotype was obtained from a human donor with multiple sclerosis. Sequencing used CD8+ T cells from PBMCs. V usage is TRBV4-3 and J usage is TRBJ1-1; D unclear. CDR3 amino acids: CASSQEGHTEAFF. The DNA for the CDR3 is TGCGCCAGCAGCCAAGAAGGTCACACTGAAGCTTTCTTT.